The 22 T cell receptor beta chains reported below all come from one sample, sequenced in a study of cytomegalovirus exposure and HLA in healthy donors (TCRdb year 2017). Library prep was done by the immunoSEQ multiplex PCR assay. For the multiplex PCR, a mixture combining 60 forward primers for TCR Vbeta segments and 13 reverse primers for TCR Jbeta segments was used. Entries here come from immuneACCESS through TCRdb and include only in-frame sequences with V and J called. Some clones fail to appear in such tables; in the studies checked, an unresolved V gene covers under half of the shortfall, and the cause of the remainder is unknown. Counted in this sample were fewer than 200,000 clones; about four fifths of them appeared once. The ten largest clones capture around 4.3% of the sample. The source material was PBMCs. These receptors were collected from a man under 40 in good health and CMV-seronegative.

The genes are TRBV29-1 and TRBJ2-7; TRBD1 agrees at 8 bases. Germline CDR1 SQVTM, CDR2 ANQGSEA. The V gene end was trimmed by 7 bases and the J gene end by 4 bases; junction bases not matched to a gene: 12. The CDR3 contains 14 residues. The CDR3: CSASNPDRAYEQYF. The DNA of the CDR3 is TGCAGCGCTTCAAACCCGGACAGGGCTTACGAGCAGTACTTC.

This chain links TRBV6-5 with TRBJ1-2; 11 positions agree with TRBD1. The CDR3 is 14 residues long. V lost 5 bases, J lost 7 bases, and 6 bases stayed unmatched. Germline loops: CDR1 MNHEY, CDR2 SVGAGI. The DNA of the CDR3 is TGTGCCAGCAGTACGGGACAGGGGGTCGGTGGCTACACCTTC. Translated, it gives CASSTGQGVGGYTF.

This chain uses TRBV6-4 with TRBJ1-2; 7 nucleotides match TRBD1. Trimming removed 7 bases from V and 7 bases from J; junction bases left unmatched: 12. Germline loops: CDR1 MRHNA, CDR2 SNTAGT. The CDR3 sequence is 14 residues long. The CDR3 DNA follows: TGTGCCAGCACAGTTTCAGGGGGGCGCCCTGGCTACACCTTC. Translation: CASTVSGGRPGYTF.

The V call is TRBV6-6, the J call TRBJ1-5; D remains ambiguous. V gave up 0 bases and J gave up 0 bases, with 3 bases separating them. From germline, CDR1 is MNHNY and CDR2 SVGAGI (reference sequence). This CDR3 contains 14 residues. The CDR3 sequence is CASSYSVSNQPQHF. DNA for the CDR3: TGTGCCAGCAGTTACTCCGTTAGCAATCAGCCCCAGCATTTT.

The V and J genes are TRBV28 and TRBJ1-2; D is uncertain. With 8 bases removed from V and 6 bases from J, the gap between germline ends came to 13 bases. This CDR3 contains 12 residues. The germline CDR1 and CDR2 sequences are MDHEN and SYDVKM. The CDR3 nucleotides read TGTGCCAGCCGAATCCCAACAGATGGCTACACCTTC. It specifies CASRIPTDGYTF.

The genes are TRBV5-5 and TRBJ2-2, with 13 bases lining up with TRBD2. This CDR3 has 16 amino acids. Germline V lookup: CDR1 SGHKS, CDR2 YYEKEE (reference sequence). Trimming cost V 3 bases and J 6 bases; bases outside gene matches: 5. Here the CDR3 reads CASSWELAGGPGELFF. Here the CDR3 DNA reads TGTGCCAGCAGCTGGGAACTAGCGGGGGGGCCCGGGGAGCTGTTTTTT.

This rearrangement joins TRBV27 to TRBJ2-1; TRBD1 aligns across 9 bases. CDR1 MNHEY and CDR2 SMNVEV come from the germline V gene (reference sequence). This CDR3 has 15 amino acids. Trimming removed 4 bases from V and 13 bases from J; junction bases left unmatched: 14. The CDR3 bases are TGTGCCAGCAGTTCCCCCCGGGGGGACAGGGCCTTACAGTTCTTC. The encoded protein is CASSSPRGDRALQFF.

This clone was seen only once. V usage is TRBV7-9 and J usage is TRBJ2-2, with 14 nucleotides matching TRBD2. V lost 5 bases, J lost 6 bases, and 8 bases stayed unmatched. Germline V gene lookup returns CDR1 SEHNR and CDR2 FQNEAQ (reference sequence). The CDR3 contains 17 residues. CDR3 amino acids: CASSPGLAGAGAGELFF. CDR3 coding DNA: TGTGCCAGCAGCCCGGGACTAGCGGGAGCTGGAGCCGGGGAGCTGTTTTTT.

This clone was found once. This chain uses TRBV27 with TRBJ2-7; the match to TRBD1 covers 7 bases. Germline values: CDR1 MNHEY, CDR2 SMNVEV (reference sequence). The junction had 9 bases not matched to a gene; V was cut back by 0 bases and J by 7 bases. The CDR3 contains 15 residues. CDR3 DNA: TGTGCCAGCAGTTTATCAGGGGGCGCGGGTGGAGAGCAGTACTTC. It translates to CASSLSGGAGGEQYF.

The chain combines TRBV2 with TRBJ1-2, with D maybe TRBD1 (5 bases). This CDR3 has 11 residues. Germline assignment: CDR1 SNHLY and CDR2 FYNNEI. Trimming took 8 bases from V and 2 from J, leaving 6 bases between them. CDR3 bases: TGTGCCAGCGGGGGGAACTATGGCTACACCTTC. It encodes CASGGNYGYTF.

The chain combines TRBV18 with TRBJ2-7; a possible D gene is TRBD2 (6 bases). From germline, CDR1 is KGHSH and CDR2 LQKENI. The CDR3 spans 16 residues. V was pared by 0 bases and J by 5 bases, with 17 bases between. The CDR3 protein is CASSPPHAPRGNEQYF. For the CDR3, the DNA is TGTGCCAGCTCACCACCCCACGCCCCTCGGGGGAACGAGCAGTACTTC.

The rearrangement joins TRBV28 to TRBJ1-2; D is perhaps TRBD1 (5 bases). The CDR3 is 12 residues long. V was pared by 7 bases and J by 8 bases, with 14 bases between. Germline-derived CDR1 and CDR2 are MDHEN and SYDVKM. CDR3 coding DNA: TGTGCCAGCATAGGGCAGGGTCAAGGCTACACCTTC. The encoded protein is CASIGQGQGYTF.

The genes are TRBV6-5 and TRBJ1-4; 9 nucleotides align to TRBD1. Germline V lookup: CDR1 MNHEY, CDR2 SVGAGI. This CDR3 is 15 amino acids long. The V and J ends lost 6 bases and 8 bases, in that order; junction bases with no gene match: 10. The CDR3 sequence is CASSDGQGYSEKLFF. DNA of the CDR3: TGTGCCAGCAGCGACGGACAGGGGTATTCCGAAAAACTGTTTTTT.

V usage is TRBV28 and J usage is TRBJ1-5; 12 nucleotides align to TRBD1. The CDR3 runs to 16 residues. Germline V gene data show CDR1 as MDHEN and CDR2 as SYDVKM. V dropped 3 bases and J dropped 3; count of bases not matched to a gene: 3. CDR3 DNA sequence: TGTGCCAGCAGTTTCGGGACAGGGGGCCTCAATCAGCCCCAGCATTTT. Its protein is CASSFGTGGLNQPQHF.

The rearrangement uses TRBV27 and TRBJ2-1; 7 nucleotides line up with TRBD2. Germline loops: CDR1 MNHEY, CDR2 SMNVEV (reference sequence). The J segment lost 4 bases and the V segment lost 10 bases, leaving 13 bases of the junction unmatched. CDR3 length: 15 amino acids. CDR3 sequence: CANGKRDQVYNEQFF. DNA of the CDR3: TGTGCCAACGGGAAGCGGGACCAAGTGTACAATGAGCAGTTCTTC.

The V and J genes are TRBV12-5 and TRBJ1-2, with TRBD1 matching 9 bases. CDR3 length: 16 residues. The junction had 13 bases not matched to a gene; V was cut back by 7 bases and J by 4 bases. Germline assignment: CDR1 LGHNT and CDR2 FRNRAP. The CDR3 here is CASVGWATGGTYGYTF. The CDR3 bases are TGTGCTAGTGTGGGGTGGGCGACAGGGGGAACCTATGGCTACACCTTC.

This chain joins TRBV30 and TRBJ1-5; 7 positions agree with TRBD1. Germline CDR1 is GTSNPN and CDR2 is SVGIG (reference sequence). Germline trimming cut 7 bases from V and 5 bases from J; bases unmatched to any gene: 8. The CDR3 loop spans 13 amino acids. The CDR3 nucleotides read TGTGCCTTACGGACAGGATTATATCAGCCCCAGCATTTT. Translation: CALRTGLYQPQHF.

The CDR3 loop reads CASSHRGSGIRPNSYNEQFF. The CDR3 DNA is TGTGCCAGCAGCCACCGGGGTAGCGGCATACGTCCCAACTCCTACAATGAGCAGTTCTTC. This chain joins TRBV4-2 and TRBJ2-1; the D gene is possibly TRBD2 (6 bases). Looked up from germline, CDR1 is LGHNA and CDR2 is YNFKEQ. V shed 3 bases and J shed 0 bases, with 24 bases lying between them. The CDR3 has 20 residues.

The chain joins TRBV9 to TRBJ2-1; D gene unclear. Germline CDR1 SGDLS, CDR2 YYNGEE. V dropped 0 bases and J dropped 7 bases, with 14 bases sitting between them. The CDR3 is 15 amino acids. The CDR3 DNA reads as TGTGCCAGCAGCGTAGGTGGAGCGCCAGTGAATGAGCAGTTCTTC. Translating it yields CASSVGGAPVNEQFF.

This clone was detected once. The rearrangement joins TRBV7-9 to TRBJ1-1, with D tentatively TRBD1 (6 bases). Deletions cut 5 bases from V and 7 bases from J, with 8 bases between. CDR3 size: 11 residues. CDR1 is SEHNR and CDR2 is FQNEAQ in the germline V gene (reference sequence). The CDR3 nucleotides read TGTGCCAGCAGCCTGACAGGTGAAGCTTTCTTT. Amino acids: CASSLTGEAFF.

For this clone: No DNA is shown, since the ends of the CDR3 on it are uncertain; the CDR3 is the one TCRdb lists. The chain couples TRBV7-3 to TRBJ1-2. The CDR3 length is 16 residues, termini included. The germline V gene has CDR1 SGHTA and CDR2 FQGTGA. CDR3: CASSPGTFGANYGYTF.

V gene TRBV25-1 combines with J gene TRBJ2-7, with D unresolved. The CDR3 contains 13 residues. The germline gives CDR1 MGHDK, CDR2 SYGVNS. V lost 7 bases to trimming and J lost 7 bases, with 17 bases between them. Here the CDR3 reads CASIGHDQREQYF. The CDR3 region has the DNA TGTGCCAGCATTGGCCACGACCAGAGGGAGCAGTACTTC.